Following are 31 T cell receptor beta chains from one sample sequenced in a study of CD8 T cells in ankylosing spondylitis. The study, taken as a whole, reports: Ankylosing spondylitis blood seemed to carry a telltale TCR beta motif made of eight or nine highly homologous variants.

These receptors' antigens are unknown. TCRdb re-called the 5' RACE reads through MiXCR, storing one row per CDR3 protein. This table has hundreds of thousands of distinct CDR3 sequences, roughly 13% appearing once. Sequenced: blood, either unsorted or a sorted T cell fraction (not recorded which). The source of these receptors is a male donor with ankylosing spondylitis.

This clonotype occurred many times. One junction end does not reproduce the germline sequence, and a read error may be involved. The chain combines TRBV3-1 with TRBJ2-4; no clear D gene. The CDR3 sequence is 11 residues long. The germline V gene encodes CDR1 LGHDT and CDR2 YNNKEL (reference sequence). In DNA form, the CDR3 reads TGTGCCAGCAGCCAAGATGGTGGGCTTAACTTC. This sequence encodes CASSQDGGLNF. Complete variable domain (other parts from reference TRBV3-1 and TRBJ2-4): DTAVSQTPKYLVTQMGNDKSIKCEQNLGHDTMYWYKQDSKKFLKIMFSYNNKELIINETVPNRFSPKSPDKAHLNLHINSLELGDSAVYFCASSQDGGLNFGAGTRLSVL.

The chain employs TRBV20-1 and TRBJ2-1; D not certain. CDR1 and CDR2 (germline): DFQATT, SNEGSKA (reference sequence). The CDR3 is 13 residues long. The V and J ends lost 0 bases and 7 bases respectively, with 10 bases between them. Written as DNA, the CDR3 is TGCAGTGCTAGAGACCCCGTCCCTAATGAGCAGTTCTTC. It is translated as CSARDPVPNEQFF.

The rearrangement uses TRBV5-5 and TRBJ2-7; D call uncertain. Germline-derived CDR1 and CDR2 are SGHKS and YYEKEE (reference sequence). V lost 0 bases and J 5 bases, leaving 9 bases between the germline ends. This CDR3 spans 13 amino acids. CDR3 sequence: CASSLEGTDEQYF. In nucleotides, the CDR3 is TGTGCCAGCAGCTTGGAAGGAACAGACGAGCAGTACTTC.

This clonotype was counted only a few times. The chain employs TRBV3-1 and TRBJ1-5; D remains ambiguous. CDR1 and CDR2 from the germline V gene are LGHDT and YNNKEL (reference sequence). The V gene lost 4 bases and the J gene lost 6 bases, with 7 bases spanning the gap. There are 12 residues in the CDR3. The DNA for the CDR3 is TGTGCCAGCAGCCGGACGGGTCAGCCCCAGCATTTT. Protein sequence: CASSRTGQPQHF.

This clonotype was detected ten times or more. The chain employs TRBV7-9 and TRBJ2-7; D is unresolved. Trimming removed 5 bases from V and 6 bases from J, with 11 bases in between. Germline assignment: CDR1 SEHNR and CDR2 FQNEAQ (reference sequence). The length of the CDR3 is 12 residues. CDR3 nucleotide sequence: TGTGCCAGCAGCCCAATTGGGCTCGAGCAGTACTTC. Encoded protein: CASSPIGLEQYF.

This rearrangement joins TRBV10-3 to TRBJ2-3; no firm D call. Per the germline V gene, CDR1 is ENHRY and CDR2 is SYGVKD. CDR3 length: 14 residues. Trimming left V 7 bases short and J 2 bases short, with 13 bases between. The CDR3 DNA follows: TGTGCCATCACCCCCGATCCCTCCACAGATACGCAGTATTTT. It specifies CAITPDPSTDTQYF.

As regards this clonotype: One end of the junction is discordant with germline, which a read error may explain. The chain's CDR3 is CASSQYSRTDPNF. In nucleotides, the CDR3 is TGTGCCAGCAGCCAATATTCCCGGACGGACCCAAACTTC. The chain uses TRBV16 and TRBJ2-7; D not certain. CDR3 length equals 13 residues. Germline-derived CDR1 and CDR2 are KGHSY and FQNENV.

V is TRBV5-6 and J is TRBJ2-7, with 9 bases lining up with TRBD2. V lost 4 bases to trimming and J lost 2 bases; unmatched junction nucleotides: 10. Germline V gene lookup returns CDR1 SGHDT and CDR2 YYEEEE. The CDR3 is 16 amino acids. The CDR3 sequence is CASSPPTSGGPYEQYF. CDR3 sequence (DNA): TGTGCCAGCAGCCCCCCTACAAGCGGGGGGCCCTACGAGCAGTACTTC.

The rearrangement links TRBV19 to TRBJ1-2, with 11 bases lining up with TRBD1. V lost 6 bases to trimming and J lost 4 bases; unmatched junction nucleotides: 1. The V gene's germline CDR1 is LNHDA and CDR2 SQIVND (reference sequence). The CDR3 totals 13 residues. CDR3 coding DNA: TGTGCCAGTAGGGGACAGGGGGGCTATGGCTACACCTTC. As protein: CASRGQGGYGYTF.

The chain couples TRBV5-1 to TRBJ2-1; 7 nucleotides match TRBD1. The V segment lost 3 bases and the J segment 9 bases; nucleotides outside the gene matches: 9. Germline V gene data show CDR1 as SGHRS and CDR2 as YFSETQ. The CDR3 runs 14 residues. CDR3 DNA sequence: TGCGCCAGCAGCTGGACTGGGGACAGTTCTGAGCAGTTCTTC. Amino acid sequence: CASSWTGDSSEQFF.

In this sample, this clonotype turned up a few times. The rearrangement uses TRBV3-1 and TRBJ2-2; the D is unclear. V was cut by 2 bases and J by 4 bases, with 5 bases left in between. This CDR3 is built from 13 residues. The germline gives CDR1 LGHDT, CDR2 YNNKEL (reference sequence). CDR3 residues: CASSQFTTGELFF. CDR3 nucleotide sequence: TGTGCCAGCAGCCAATTCACCACCGGGGAGCTGTTTTTT.

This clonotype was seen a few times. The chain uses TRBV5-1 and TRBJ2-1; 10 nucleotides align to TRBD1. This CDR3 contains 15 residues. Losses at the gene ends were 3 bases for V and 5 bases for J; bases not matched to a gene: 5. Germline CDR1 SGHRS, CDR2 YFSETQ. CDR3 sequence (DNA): TGCGCCAGCAGCTCCGGACAGGGGGTTGACAATGAGCAGTTCTTC. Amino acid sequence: CASSSGQGVDNEQFF. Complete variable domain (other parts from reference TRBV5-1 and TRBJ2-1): KAGVTQTPRYLIKTRGQQVTLSCSPISGHRSVSWYQQTPGQGLQFLFEYFSETQRNKGNFPGRFSGRQFSNSRSEMNVSTLELGDSALYLCASSSGQGVDNEQFFGPGTRLTVL.

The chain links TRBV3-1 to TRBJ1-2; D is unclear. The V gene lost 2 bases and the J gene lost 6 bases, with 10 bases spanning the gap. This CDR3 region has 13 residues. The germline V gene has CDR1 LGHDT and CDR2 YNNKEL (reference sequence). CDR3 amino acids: CASSQTEGHGYTF. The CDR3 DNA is TGTGCCAGCAGCCAAACCGAGGGCCATGGCTACACCTTC.

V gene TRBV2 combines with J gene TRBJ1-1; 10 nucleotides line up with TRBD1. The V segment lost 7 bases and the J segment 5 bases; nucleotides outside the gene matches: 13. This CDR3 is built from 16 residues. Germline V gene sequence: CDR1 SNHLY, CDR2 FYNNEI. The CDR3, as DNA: TGTGCCAGCACCCCCGGGACAGGGGTCCAGGGTACTGAAGCTTTCTTT. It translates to CASTPGTGVQGTEAFF.

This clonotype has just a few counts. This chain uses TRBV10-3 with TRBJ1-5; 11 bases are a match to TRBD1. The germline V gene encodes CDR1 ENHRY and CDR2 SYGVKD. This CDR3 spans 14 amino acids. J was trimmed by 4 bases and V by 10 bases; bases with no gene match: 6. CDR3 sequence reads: CATHGTGGNQPQHF. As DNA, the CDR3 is TGTGCCACCCACGGGACAGGGGGTAATCAGCCCCAGCATTTT.

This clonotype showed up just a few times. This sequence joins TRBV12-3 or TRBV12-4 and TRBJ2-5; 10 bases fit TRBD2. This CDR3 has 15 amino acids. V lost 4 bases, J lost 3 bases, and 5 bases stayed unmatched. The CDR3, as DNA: TGTGCCAGCAGTTCCGGACTAGCGGTGAAAGAGACCCAGTACTTC. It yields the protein CASSSGLAVKETQYF.

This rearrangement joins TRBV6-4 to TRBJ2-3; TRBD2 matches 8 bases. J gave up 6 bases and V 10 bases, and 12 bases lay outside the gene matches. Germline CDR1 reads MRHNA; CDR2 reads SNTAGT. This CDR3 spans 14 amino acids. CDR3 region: CATRGLAGYDTQYF. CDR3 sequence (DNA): TGTGCCACCCGAGGATTAGCGGGATACGATACGCAGTATTTT.

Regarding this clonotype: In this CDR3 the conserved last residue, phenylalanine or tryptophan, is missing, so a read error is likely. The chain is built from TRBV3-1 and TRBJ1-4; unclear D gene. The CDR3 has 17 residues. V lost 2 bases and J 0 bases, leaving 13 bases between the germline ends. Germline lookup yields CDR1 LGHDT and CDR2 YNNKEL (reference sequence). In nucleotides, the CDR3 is TGTGCCAGCAGCCAATTATCCCCAGGTACAACTAATGAAAAACTGTTTTTA. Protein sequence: CASSQLSPGTTNEKLFL.

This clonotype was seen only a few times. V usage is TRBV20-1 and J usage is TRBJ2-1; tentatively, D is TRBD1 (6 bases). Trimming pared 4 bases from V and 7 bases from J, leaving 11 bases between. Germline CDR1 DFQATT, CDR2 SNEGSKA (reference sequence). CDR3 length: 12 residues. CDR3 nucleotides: TGCAGTGCTAAAGGACAGCCAAATGAGCAGTTCTTC. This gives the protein CSAKGQPNEQFF.

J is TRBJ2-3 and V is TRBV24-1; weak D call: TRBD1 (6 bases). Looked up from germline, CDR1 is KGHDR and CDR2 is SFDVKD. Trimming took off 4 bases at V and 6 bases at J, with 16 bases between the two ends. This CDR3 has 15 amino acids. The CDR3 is CATSEPRDTKDTQYF. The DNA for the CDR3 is TGTGCCACCAGTGAACCCCGGGACACAAAGGATACGCAGTATTTT.

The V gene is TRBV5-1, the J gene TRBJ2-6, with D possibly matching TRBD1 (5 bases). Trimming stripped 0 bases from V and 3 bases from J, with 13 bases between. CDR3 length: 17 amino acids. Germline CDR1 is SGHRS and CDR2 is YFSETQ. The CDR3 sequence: CASSLVSAGNGANVLTF. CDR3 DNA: TGCGCCAGCAGCTTGGTTTCGGCAGGGAATGGGGCCAACGTCCTGACTTTC.

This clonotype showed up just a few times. The CDR3 nucleotides read TGTGCCAGCAGTTCCCTAGGGGGGTCCCCTTATAATTCACCCCTCCACTTT. Its translation is CASSSLGGSPYNSPLHF. V and J are TRBV28 and TRBJ1-6; possible D gene TRBD1, 6 bases. Germline CDR1 and CDR2: MDHEN and SYDVKM. The V end was cut by 4 bases, the J end by 4 bases, with 17 bases between. CDR3 size: 17 residues.

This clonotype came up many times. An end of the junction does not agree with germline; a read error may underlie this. CDR3 DNA sequence: TGTGCCAGCAGATTATTCAGGGGAGTCTACGAGCAGTACTTC. Translating gives CASRLFRGVYEQYF. V usage is TRBV27 and J usage is TRBJ2-7; a possible D gene is TRBD1 (6 bases). From germline, CDR1 is MNHEY and CDR2 SMNVEV (reference sequence). The CDR3 covers 14 residues.

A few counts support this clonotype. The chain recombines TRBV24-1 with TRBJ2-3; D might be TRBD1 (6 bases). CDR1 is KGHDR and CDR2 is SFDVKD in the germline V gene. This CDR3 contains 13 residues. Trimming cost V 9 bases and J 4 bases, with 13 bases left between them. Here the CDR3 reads CATARGRADTQYF. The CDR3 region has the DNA TGTGCCACCGCAAGGGGGAGAGCAGATACGCAGTATTTT.

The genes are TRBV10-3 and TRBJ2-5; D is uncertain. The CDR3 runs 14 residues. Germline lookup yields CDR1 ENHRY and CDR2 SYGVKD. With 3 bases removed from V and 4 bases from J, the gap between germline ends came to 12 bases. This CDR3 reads CAISEVGRRETQYF. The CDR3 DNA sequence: TGTGCCATCAGTGAAGTCGGACGCCGAGAGACCCAGTACTTC.

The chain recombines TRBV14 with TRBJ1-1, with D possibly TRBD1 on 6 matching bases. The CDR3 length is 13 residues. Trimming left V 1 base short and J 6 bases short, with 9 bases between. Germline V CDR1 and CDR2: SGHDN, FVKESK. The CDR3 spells CASSQGGGAEAFF. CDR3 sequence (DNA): TGTGCCAGCAGCCAAGGAGGGGGAGCTGAAGCTTTCTTT.

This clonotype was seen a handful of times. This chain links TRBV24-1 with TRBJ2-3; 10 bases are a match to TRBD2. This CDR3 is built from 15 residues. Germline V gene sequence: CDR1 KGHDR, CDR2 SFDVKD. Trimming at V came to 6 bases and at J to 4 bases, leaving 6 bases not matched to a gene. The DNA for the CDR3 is TGTGCCACCAGTAATCCGGGACTAGCGCCAGATACGCAGTATTTT. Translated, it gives CATSNPGLAPDTQYF.

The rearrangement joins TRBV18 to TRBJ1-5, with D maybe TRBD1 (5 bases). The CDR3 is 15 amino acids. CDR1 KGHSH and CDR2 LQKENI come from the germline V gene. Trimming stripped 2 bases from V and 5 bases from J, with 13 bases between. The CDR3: CASSPGTKSDQPQHF. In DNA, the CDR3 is TGTGCCAGCTCACCAGGGACGAAGTCGGATCAGCCCCAGCATTTT.

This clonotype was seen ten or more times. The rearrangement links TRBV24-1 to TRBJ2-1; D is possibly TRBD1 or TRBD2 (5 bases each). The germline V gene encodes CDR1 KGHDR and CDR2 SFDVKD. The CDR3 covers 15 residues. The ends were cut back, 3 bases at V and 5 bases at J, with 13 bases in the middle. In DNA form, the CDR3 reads TGTGCCACCAGTGATCCGGGGCGTATTAACAATGAGCAGTTCTTC. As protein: CATSDPGRINNEQFF.

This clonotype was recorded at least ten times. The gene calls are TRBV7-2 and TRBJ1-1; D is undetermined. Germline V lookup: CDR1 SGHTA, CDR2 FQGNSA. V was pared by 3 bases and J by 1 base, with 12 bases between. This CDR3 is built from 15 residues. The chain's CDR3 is CASSFSASGNTEAFF. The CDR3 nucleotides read TGTGCCAGCAGCTTTTCAGCCTCTGGGAACACTGAAGCTTTCTTT.

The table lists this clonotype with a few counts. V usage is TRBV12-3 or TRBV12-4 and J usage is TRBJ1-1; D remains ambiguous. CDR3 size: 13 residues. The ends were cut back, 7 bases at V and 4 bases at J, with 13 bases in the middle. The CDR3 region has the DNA TGTGCCAGCACCCTAGACTTGGGCACTGAAGCTTTCTTT. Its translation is CASTLDLGTEAFF.